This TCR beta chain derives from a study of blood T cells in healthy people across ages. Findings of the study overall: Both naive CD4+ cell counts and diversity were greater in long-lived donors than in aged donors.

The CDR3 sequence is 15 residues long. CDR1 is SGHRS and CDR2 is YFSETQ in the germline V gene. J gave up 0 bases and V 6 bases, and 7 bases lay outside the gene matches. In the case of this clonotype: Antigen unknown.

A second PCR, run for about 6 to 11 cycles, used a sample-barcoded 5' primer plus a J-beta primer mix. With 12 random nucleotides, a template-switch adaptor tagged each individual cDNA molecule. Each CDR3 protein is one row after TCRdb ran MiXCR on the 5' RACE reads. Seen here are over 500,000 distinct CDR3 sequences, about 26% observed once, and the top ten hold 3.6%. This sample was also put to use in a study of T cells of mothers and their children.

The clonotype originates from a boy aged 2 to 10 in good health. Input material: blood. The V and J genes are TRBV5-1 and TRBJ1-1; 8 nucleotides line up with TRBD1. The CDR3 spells CASKDRGIMNTEAFF. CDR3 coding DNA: TGCGCCAGCAAAGACAGGGGCATCATGAACACTGAAGCTTTCTTT.